This record covers a single T cell receptor beta chain. The antigen is not known. These data come from a study of T cell responses to AZD1222 COVID-19 vaccine. Germline V lookup: CDR1 LNHDA, CDR2 SQIVND (reference sequence). The CDR3 spans 19 residues. V shed 3 bases and J 0 bases; nucleotides not matched to a gene: 14. The assay was immunoSEQ multiplex PCR, and TCRdb's table has in-frame clones only and misses some. The sample records some 130,000 clones, around 87% being singletons. Whole-study findings and limits: Spike regions recognized by vaccine-associated CD4 TCRs spanned the protein, led by 160-218 and 743-854. Clonal diversity was possibly underestimated, and the donors were mostly white British, with more females.

The chain employs TRBV19 and TRBJ1-5; 7 bases line up with TRBD1. This sample comprised peripheral blood, obtained 28 days after the second AZD1222 dose. This receptor was identified in an adult who received the AZD1222 COVID-19 vaccine. The CDR3: CASSMAGQPGGYSNQPQHF. The CDR3, as DNA: TGTGCCAGTAGTATGGCGGGACAGCCGGGAGGATATAGCAATCAGCCCCAGCATTTT.